A selection of T cell receptor beta chains follows, all from one sample in a study of molecular identifiers for immune sequencing clone quantification. MiXCR, run by TCRdb on the PCR reads, gives a single entry per CDR3 protein. The sample shows over 600,000 distinct CDR3 sequences, just under 20% of them seen only once. Sequencing input: naive CD8+ T cells from blood, with Jurkat cell RNA spiked in. These receptors were obtained from a human donor in good health. Some libraries in this study had Jurkat cell RNA spiked in. The CDR3 runs from the conserved cysteine through the conserved F or W. The order of the fields is D gene, clone size, J gene, V gene, CDR3 protein, CDR3 DNA. The D gene is left open where the match is weak. For some rows the clone size is stated as once, few or many, or as a class when expanded; others skip it.

d_call: -
clone_size: -
j_call: TRBJ2-5
v_call: TRBV7-3
cdr3_aa: CASSLSGSRGETQYF
cdr3_nt: TGTGCCAGCAGCTTGTCTGGCTCCAGGGGTGAGACCCAGTACTTC

d_call: -
clone_size: -
j_call: TRBJ1-2
v_call: TRBV13
cdr3_aa: CASSLERYGYTF
cdr3_nt: TGTGCCAGCAGCTTAGAGCGCTATGGCTACACCTTC

d_call: -
clone_size: many
j_call: TRBJ1-2
v_call: TRBV6-6
cdr3_aa: CASSYSETAYGYTF
cdr3_nt: TGTGCCAGCAGTTACTCAGAAACAGCCTATGGCTACACCTTC

d_call: TRBD1
clone_size: -
j_call: TRBJ2-7
v_call: TRBV6-5
cdr3_aa: CASSYGTEYYYEQYF
cdr3_nt: TGTGCCAGCAGTTACGGGACAGAGTATTACTACGAGCAGTACTTC

d_call: TRBD2
clone_size: -
j_call: TRBJ2-1
v_call: TRBV30
cdr3_aa: CAWYSGDGASYSEQFF
cdr3_nt: TGTGCCTGGTACAGCGGGGATGGGGCCTCCTACAGTGAGCAGTTCTTC

d_call: -
clone_size: many
j_call: TRBJ2-4
v_call: TRBV2
cdr3_aa: CASGLNIQYF
cdr3_nt: TGTGCCAGCGGCTTAAACATTCAGTACTTC

d_call: -
clone_size: many
j_call: TRBJ1-4
v_call: TRBV5-1
cdr3_aa: CASSLDGSKLFF
cdr3_nt: TGCGCCAGCAGCTTGGACGGGTCGAAACTGTTTTTT

d_call: -
clone_size: -
j_call: TRBJ2-3
v_call: TRBV5-6
cdr3_aa: CASSLKSGYFTDTQYF
cdr3_nt: TGTGCCAGCAGCCTAAAAAGCGGCTATTTCACAGATACGCAGTATTTT

d_call: -
clone_size: many
j_call: TRBJ2-2
v_call: TRBV6-9
cdr3_aa: CASRSPGMGTGELFF
cdr3_nt: TGTGCCAGCAGATCACCGGGGATGGGGACCGGGGAGCTGTTTTTT

d_call: -
clone_size: few
j_call: TRBJ2-2
v_call: TRBV20-1
cdr3_aa: CSAAIAEGAAGELFF
cdr3_nt: TGCAGTGCTGCAATAGCGGAGGGAGCCGCCGGGGAGCTGTTTTTT

d_call: -
clone_size: -
j_call: TRBJ1-1
v_call: TRBV3-2
cdr3_aa: CASSQVPGKDTEAFF
cdr3_nt: TGTGCCAGCAGCCAAGTCCCCGGGAAAGACACTGAAGCTTTCTTT

d_call: -
clone_size: many
j_call: TRBJ1-5
v_call: TRBV12-3/TRBV12-4
cdr3_aa: CASSFRGRQPQHF
cdr3_nt: TGTGCCAGCAGTTTCAGGGGACGGCAGCCCCAGCATTTT

d_call: TRBD1
clone_size: few
j_call: TRBJ2-7
v_call: TRBV9
cdr3_aa: CASSAGTGPAYEQYF
cdr3_nt: TGTGCCAGCAGCGCCGGGACAGGTCCAGCCTACGAGCAGTACTTC

d_call: -
clone_size: few
j_call: TRBJ1-4
v_call: TRBV27
cdr3_aa: CASSLDGPTNEKLFF
cdr3_nt: TGTGCCAGCAGTCTGGACGGGCCAACTAATGAAAAACTGTTTTTT

d_call: -
clone_size: -
j_call: TRBJ2-3
v_call: TRBV6-6
cdr3_aa: CASSFLARLTDTQYF
cdr3_nt: TGTGCCAGCAGTTTCCTAGCGAGACTCACAGATACGCAGTATTTT

d_call: -
clone_size: many
j_call: TRBJ2-5
v_call: TRBV5-6
cdr3_aa: CASSSTAISFQETQYF
cdr3_nt: TGTGCCAGCAGCTCAACCGCCATCAGCTTCCAAGAGACCCAGTACTTC

d_call: TRBD2
clone_size: -
j_call: TRBJ2-2
v_call: TRBV5-6
cdr3_aa: CASSFLLAVTGELFF
cdr3_nt: TGTGCCAGCAGCTTCCTACTAGCGGTCACCGGGGAGCTGTTTTTT

d_call: -
clone_size: -
j_call: TRBJ1-1
v_call: TRBV27
cdr3_aa: CTSSTTANTEAFF
cdr3_nt: TGTACCAGCAGTACCACGGCGAACACTGAAGCTTTCTTT

d_call: TRBD2
clone_size: few
j_call: TRBJ2-7
v_call: TRBV7-6
cdr3_aa: CASSLGYSGSSYEQYF
cdr3_nt: TGTGCCAGCAGCTTAGGATACAGCGGGAGTAGTTACGAGCAGTACTTC

d_call: -
clone_size: many
j_call: TRBJ1-1
v_call: TRBV19
cdr3_aa: CASSIGPEAFF
cdr3_nt: TGTGCCAGTAGTATAGGCCCTGAAGCTTTCTTT

d_call: TRBD1
clone_size: few
j_call: TRBJ1-1
v_call: TRBV11-2
cdr3_aa: CASSFVLAGPQGQAFF
cdr3_nt: TGTGCCAGCAGCTTCGTTTTGGCAGGGCCCCAGGGACAGGCTTTCTTT